This record concerns one T cell receptor beta chain sequence. The V gene's germline CDR1 is MRHNA and CDR2 SNTAGT. V shed 3 bases and J shed 0 bases, with 10 bases lying between them. There are 15 residues in the CDR3. These data come from a study of shared clonotypes between healthy human individuals. Caucasian adults living in Nashville, Tennessee, provided all samples. Source study methods: As immunoSEQ supplied junction-only sequences (without quality scores), filtering differed. Method: immunoSEQ multiplex PCR; TCRdb's copy keeps in-frame clones and lacks some. That table furnishes V, J and clone size, whereas the DNA furnished D and trimming. The table lists 2 million to 2.5 million clones, around 95% of them singletons.

The TCR comes from a man aged 18 to 29 in good health. Sequencing was carried out using naive CD4+ T cells sorted from blood. The sample's subset: CD45RA+ positively selected. The chain couples TRBV6-4 to TRBJ2-3; TRBD1 is a possible D gene (5 bases). CDR3: CASSERGASTDTQYF. CDR3 coding DNA: TGTGCCAGCAGTGAAAGGGGTGCTAGCACAGATACGCAGTATTTT.